This TCR beta chain was sequenced for a study of blood T cells in healthy people across ages. Primed by a sample-barcoded 5' primer and a J-beta primer mix, a second PCR proceeded for about 7 to 11 cycles. TCRdb re-called the 5' RACE reads with MiXCR, one entry per CDR3 protein. Seen here are 1.5 million to 2 million distinct CDR3 sequences, over 25% observed once, and the top ten hold 7.7%. Regarding this clonotype: Its antigen is undetermined.

CDR3 length equals 11 residues. V was trimmed by 6 bases and J by 7 bases, leaving 11 bases between them. The germline CDR1 and CDR2 sequences are DFQATT and SNEGSKA (reference sequence). Study-level findings and limits: In long-lived donors, naive CD4+ cell counts and diversity exceeded those of aged donors. As naive T cell percentage varied, TCR beta diversity correlated strongly with it. CMV infection status of these donors was not known.

The sequenced sample was blood. The chain is built from TRBV20-1 and TRBJ2-3; weak D call: TRBD1 (6 bases). This clonotype originated in a woman aged 25 to 45 in good health. The CDR3 DNA reads TGCAGTGCGCCCACAGGGCATACGCAGTATTTT. Translation gives CSAPTGHTQYF.